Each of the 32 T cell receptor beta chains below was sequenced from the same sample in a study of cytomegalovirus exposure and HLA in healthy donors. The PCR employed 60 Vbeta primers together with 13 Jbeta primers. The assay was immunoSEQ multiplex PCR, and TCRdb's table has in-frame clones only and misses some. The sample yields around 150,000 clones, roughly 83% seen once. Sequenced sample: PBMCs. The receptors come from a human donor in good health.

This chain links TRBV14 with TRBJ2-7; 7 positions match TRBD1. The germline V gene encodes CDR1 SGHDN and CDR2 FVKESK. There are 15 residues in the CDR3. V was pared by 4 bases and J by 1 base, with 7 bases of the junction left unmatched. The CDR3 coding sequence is TGTGCCAGCAGCCCGGGACAGACCTTATCCTACGAGCAGTACTTC. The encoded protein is CASSPGQTLSYEQYF.

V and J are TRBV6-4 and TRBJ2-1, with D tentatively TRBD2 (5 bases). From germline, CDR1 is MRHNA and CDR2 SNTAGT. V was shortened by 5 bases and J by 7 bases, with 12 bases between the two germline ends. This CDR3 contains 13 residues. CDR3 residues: CASSWLAGNEQFF. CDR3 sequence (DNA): TGTGCCAGCAGTTGGCTAGCTGGTAATGAGCAGTTCTTC.

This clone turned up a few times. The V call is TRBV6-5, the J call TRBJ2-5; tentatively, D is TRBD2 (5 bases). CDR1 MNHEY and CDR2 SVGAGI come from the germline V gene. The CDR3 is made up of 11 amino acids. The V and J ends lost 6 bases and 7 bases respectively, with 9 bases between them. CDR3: CASSTAGTQYF. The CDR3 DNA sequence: TGTGCCAGCAGCACCGCGGGGACCCAGTACTTC.

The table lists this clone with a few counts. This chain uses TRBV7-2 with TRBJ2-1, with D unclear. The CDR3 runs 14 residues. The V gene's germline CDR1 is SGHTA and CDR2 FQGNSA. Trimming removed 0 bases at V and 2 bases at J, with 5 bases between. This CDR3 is CASSLAAPYNEQFF. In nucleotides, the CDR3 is TGTGCCAGCAGCTTAGCGGCCCCCTACAATGAGCAGTTCTTC.

CDR3: CASSLRGTSGSLGTDTQYF. The CDR3 DNA reads as TGTGCCAGCAGCTTACGGGGGACTAGCGGGAGTTTGGGCACAGATACGCAGTATTTT. The chain has TRBV7-6 and TRBJ2-3; 14 nucleotides line up with TRBD2. CDR3 length equals 19 residues. V trimming: 2 bases; J trimming: 1 base; junction bases outside the gene matches: 8. Germline CDR1 is SGHVS and CDR2 is FNYEAQ. Variable domain in full (rest from reference TRBV7-6 and TRBJ2-3): GAGVSQSPRYKVTKRGQDVALRCDPISGHVSLYWYRQALGQGPEFLTYFNYEAQQDKSGLPNDRFSAERPEGSISTLTIQRTEQRDSAMYRCASSLRGTSGSLGTDTQYFGPGTRLTVL.

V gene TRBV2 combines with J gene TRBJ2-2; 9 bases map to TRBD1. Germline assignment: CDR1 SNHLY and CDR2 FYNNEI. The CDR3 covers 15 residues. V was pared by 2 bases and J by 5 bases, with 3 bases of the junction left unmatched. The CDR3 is CASSEWTGVTGELFF. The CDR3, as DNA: TGTGCCAGCAGTGAATGGACAGGGGTTACCGGGGAGCTGTTTTTT.

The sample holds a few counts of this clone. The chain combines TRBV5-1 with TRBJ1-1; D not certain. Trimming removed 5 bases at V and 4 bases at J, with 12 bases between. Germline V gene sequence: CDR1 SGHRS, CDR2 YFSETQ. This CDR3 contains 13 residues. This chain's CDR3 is CASSFSGGTEAFF. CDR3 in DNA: TGCGCCAGCAGTTTTAGCGGAGGCACTGAAGCTTTCTTT.

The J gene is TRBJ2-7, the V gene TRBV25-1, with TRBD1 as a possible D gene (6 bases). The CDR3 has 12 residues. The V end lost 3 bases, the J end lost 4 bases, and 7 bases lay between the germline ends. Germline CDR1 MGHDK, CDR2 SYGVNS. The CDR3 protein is CASSDRGYEQYF. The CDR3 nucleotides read TGTGCCAGCAGTGACAGGGGTTACGAGCAGTACTTC.

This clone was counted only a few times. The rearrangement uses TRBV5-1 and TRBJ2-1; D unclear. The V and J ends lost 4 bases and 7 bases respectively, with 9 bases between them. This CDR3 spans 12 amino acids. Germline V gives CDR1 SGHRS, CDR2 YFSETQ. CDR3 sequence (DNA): TGCGCCAGCAGCCTAGACCATAATGAGCAGTTCTTC. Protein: CASSLDHNEQFF. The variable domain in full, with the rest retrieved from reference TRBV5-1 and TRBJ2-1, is KAGVTQTPRYLIKTRGQQVTLSCSPISGHRSVSWYQQTPGQGLQFLFEYFSETQRNKGNFPGRFSGRQFSNSRSEMNVSTLELGDSALYLCASSLDHNEQFFGPGTRLTVL.

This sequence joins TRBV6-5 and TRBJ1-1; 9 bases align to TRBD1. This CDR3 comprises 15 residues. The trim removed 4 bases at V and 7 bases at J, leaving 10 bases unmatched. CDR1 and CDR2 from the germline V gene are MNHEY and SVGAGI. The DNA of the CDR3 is TGTGCCAGCAGTTCTATCGACGGACAGGGGTTTGAAGCTTTCTTT. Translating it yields CASSSIDGQGFEAFF.

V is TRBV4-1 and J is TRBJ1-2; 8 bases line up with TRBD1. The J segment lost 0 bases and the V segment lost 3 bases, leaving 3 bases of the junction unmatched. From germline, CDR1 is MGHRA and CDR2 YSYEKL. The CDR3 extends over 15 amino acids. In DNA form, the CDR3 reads TGCGCCAGCAGCCAGCAGGGGGCCTCTAACTATGGCTACACCTTC. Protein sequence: CASSQQGASNYGYTF.

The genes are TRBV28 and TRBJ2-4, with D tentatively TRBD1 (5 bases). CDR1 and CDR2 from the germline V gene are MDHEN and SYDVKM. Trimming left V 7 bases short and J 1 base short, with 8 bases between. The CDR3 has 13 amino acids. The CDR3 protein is CASKGYAKNIQYF. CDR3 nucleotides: TGTGCCAGCAAGGGGTATGCCAAAAACATTCAGTACTTC.

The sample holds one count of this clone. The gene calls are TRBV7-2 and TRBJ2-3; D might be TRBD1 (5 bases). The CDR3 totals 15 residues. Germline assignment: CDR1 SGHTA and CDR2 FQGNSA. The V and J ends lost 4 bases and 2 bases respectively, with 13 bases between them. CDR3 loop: CASSSRAPSTDTQYF. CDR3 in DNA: TGTGCCAGCAGCTCCAGGGCCCCCTCCACAGATACGCAGTATTTT.

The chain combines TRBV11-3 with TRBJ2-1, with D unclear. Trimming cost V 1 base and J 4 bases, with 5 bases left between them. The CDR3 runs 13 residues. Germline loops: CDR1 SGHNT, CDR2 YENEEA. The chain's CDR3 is CASSLGLYNEQFF. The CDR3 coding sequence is TGTGCCAGCAGCTTAGGGCTTTACAATGAGCAGTTCTTC.

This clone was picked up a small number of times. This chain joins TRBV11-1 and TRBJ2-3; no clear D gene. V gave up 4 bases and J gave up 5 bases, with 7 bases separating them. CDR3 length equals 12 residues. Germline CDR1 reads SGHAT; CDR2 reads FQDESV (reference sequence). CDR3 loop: CASSSLRDTQYF. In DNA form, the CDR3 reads TGTGCCAGCAGCTCCCTGCGAGATACGCAGTATTTT.

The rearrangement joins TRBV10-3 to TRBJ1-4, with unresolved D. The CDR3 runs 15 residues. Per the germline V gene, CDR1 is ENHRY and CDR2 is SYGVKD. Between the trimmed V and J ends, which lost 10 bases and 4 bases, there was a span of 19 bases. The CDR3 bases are TGTGCCACCAAACGAAATGGGCAGATTAATGAAAAACTGTTTTTT. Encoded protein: CATKRNGQINEKLFF.

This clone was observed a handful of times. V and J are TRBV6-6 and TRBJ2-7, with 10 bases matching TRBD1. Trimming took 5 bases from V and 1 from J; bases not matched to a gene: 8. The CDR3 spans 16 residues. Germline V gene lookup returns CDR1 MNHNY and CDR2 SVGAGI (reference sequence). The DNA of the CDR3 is TGTGCCAGCAGTAACCCGCGGGGACAGGGGTCCTACGAGCAGTACTTC. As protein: CASSNPRGQGSYEQYF.

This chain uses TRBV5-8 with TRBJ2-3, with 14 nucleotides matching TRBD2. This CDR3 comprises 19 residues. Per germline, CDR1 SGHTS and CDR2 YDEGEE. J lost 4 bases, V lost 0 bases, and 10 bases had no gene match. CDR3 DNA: TGTGCCAGCAGCTTGGAATTGGGACTAGCGGGAGAGGGTTCAGATACGCAGTATTTT. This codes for CASSLELGLAGEGSDTQYF.

CDR3 sequence reads: CASSTSGGQNTGELFF. CDR3 DNA sequence: TGTGCCAGCAGCACCTCGGGAGGTCAGAACACCGGGGAGCTGTTTTTT. The chain uses TRBV7-3 and TRBJ2-2, with 7 bases aligning to TRBD2. The V gene end was trimmed by 5 bases and the J gene end by 1 base; junction bases not matched to a gene: 7. The CDR3 runs 16 residues. The germline V gene has CDR1 SGHTA and CDR2 FQGTGA.

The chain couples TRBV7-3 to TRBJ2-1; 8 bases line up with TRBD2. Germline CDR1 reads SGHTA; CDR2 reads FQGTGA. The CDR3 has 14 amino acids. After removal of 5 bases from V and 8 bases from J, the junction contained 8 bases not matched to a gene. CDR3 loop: CASSPRLAGDEQFF. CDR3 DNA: TGTGCCAGCAGCCCCCGGCTAGCGGGCGATGAGCAGTTCTTC.

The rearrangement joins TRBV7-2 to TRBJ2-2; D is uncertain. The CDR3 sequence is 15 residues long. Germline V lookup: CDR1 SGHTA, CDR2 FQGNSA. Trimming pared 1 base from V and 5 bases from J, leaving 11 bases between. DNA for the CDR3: TGTGCCAGCAGCTTAGTATACGACTGGACCGGGGAGCTGTTTTTT. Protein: CASSLVYDWTGELFF.

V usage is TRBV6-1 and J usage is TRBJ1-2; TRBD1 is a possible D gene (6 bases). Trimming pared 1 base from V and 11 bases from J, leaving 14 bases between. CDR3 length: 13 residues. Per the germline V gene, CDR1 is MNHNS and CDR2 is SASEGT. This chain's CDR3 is CASSEVRGGYYTF. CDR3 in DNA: TGTGCCAGCAGTGAAGTAAGGGGGGGGTATTACACCTTC.

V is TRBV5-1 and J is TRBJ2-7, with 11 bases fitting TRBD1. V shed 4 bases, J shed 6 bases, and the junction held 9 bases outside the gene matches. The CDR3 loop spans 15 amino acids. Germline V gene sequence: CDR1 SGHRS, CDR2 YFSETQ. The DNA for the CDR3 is TGCGCCAGCAGCATAGGACAGGGGGCTTCTAGCGAGCAGTACTTC. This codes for CASSIGQGASSEQYF.

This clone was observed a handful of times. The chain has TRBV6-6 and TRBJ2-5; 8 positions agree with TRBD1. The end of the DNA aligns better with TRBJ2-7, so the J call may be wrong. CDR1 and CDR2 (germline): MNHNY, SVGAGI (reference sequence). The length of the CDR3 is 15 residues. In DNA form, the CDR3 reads TGTGCCAGCAGTCAAGGGACAGGCTTAGACTACGAGCAGTACTTC. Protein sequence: CASSQGTGLDYEQYF.

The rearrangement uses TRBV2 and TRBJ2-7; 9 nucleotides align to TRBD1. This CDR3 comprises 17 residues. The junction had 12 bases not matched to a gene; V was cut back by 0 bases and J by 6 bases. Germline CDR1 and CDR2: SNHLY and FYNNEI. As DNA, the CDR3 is TGTGCCAGCAGTGAAGCGCTTCACGGGACAGGGAAGGGCGAGCAGTACTTC. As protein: CASSEALHGTGKGEQYF.

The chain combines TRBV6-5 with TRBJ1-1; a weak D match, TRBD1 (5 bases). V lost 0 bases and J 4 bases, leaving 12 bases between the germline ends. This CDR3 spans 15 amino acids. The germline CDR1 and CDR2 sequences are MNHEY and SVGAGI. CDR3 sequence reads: CASSYSSQGVTEAFF. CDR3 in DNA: TGTGCCAGCAGTTACTCGAGTCAGGGTGTCACTGAAGCTTTCTTT.

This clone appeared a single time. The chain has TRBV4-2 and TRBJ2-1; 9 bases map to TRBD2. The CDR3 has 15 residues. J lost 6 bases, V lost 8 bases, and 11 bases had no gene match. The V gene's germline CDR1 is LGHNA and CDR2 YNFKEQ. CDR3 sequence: CASGASGGFSNEQFF. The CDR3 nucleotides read TGTGCCAGCGGAGCAAGCGGGGGGTTCTCCAATGAGCAGTTCTTC.

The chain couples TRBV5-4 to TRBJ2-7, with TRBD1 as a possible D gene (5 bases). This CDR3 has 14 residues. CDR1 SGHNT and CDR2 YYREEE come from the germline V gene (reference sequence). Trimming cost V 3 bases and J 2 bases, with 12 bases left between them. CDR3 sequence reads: CASSWGQGTYEQYF. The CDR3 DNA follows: TGTGCCAGCAGCTGGGGCCAAGGGACCTACGAGCAGTACTTC.

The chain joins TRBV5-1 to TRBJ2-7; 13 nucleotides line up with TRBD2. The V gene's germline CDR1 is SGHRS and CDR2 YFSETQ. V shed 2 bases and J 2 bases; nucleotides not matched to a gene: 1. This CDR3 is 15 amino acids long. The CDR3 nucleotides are TGCGCCAGCAGCTTTGGACTAGCGGGAGCCTACGAGCAGTACTTC. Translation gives CASSFGLAGAYEQYF. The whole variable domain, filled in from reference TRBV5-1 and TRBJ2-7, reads KAGVTQTPRYLIKTRGQQVTLSCSPISGHRSVSWYQQTPGQGLQFLFEYFSETQRNKGNFPGRFSGRQFSNSRSEMNVSTLELGDSALYLCASSFGLAGAYEQYFGPGTRLTVT.

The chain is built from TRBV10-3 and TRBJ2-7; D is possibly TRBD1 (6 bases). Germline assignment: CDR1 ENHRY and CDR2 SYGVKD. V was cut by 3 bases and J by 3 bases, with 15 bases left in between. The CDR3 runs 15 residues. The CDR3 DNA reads TGTGCCATCAGTGAAGGGGACACTATCAGCTACGAGCAGTACTTC. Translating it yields CAISEGDTISYEQYF.

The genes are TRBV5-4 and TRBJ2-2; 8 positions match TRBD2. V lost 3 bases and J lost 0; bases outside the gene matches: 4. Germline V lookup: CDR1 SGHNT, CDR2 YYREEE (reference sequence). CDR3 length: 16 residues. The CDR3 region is CASSSWTSSNTGELFF. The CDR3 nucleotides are TGTGCCAGCAGCTCCTGGACTAGCTCGAACACCGGGGAGCTGTTTTTT.

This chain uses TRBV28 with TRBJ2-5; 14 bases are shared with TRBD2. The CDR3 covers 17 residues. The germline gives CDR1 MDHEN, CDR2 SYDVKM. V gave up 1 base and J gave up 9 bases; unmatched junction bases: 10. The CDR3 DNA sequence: TGTGCCAGCAGTTTATCGGGTGGGACTAGCGGGAGAGGGGCCCAGTACTTC. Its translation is CASSLSGGTSGRGAQYF.